This record covers a single T cell receptor beta chain. Sequencing was performed with immunoSEQ multiplex PCR; in TCRdb, only in-frame clones are kept and a portion is missing. The sample contains 14,000 to 15,000 clones, 81% of which appear only once. This sample was taken from a study of tumor-infiltrating lymphocytes in localized non-small cell lung cancer. The germline V gene has CDR1 MRHNA and CDR2 SNTAGT. V lost 4 bases and J lost 0; bases outside the gene matches: 0. The CDR3 loop spans 16 amino acids. The clonotype was recovered from a human donor with non-small cell lung cancer. Sequencing was carried out using lung tumor tissue. The chain links TRBV6-4 to TRBJ2-6, with TRBD2 matching over 10 bases. For the CDR3, the DNA is TGTGCCAGCAGTGGGACTAGCGGCTCTGGGGCCAACGTCCTGACTTTC. This sequence encodes CASSGTSGSGANVLTF.